This TCR beta chain was profiled in a study of blood T cell repertoires in COVID-19. V shed 4 bases and J 5 bases; nucleotides not matched to a gene: 6. CDR1 and CDR2 (germline): SGHRS, YFSETQ. The CDR3 loop spans 14 amino acids. The repertoire was sequenced with immunoSEQ multiplex PCR; TCRdb's copy has only in-frame clones and lacks some. Among approximately 160,000 clones listed, less than 90% were seen once. The chain recombines TRBV5-1 with TRBJ1-1, with 9 bases identical to TRBD1. The sample taken for sequencing was peripheral blood. The source of this sequence is a man between 18 and 29 years old with active or convalescent COVID-19. The CDR3 nucleotides are TGCGCCAGCAGCACACAGGGGGCCGGGACTGAAGCTTTCTTT. Translation: CASSTQGAGTEAFF.